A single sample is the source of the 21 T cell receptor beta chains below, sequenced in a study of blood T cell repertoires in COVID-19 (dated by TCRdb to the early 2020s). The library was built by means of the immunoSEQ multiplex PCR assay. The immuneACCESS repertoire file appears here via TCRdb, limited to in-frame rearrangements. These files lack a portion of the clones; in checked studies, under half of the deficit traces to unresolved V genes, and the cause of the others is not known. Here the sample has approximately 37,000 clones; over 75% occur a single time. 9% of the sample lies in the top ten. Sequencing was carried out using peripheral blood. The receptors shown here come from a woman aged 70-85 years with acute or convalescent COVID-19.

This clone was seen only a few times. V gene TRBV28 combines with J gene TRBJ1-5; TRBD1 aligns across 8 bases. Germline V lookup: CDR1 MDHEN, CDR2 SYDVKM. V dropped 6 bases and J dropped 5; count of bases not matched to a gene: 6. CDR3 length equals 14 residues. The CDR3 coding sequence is TGTGCCAGCAGCCTCGGACAGGGTCATCAGCCCCAGCATTTT. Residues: CASSLGQGHQPQHF.

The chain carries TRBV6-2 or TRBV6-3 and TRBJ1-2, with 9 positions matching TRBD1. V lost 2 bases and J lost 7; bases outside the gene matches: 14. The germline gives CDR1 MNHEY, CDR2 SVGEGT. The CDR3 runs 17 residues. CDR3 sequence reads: CASSYDPGQGHHSGYTF. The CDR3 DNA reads TGTGCCAGCAGTTACGACCCGGGACAGGGACATCATTCTGGCTACACCTTC.

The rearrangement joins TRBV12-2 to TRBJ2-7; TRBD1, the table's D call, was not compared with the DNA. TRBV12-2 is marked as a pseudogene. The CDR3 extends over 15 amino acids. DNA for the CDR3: TGTGCAAGTCGCTTAGCGAATACAGGGGCCTACGAGCAGTACGTC. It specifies CASRLANTGAYEQYV.

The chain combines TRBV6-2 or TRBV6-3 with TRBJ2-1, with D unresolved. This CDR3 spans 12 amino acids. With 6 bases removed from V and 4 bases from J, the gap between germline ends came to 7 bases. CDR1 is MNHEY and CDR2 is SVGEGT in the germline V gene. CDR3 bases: TGTGCCAGCAGCCCCTCGTACAATGAGCAGTTCTTC. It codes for CASSPSYNEQFF.

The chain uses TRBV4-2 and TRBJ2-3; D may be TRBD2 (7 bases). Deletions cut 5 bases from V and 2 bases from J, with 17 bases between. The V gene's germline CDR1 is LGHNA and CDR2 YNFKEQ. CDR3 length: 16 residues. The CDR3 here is CASSTRGPDHTDTQYF. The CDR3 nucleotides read TGTGCCAGCAGCACGCGGGGGCCCGATCACACAGATACGCAGTATTTT.

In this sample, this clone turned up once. The DNA of the CDR3 is TGTGCCAGCAGCTTAGACGGGATTAGGTACGAGCAGTACGTC. As protein: CASSLDGIRYEQYV. This chain uses TRBV11-3 with TRBJ2-7; D possibly corresponds to TRBD2 (5 bases). V was cut by 0 bases and J by 4 bases, with 10 bases left in between. Germline CDR1 and CDR2: SGHNT and YENEEA. The CDR3 consists of 14 residues.

CDR3 amino acids: CASSLTSSASYNEQFF. The DNA of the CDR3 is TGTGCCAGCAGCTTAACGTCGAGCGCCTCCTACAATGAGCAGTTCTTC. This sequence joins TRBV7-3 and TRBJ2-1; D gene uncertain. The CDR3 sequence is 16 residues long. Trimming removed 0 bases from V and 0 bases from J, with 9 bases in between. From germline, CDR1 is SGHTA and CDR2 FQGTGA.

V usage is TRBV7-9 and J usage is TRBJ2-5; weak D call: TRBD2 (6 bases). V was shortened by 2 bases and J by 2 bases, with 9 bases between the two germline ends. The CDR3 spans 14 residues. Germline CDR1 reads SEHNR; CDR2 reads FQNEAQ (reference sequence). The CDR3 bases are TGTGCCAGCAGCTTATGGGGGGTGCAAGAGACCCAGTACTTC. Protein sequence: CASSLWGVQETQYF.

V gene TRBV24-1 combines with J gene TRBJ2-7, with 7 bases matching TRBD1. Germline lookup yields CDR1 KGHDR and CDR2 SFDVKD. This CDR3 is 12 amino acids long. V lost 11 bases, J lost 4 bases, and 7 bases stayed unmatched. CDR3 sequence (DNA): TGTGCCATCCCGGGACAGAAATACGAGCAGTACGTC. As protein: CAIPGQKYEQYV.

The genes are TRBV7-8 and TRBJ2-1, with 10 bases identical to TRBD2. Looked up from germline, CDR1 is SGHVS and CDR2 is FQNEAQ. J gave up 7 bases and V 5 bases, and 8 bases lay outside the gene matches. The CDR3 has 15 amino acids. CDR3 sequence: CASSKGTSDRNEQFF. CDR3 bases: TGTGCCAGCAGCAAGGGGACTAGCGATCGTAATGAGCAGTTCTTC.

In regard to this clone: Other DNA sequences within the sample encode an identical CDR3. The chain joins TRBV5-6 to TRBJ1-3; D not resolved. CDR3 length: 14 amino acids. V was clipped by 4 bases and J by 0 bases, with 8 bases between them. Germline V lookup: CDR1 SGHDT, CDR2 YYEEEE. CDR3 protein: CASSLESSGNTIYF. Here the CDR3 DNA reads TGTGCCAGCAGCCTGGAGAGCTCTGGAAACACCATATATTTT.

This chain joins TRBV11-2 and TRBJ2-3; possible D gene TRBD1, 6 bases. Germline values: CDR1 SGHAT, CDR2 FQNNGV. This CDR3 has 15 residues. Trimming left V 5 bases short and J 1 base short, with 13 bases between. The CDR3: CASSLGAGRTDTQYF. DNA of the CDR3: TGTGCCAGCAGCCTGGGGGCAGGTCGCACAGATACGCAGTATTTT.

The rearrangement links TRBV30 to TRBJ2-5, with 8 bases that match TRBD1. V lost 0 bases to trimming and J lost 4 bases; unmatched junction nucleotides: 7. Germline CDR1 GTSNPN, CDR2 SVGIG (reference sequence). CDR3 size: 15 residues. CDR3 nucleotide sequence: TGTGCCTGGAGTGTTGCTCAGGGGGCATTAGAGACCCAGTACTTC. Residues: CAWSVAQGALETQYF.

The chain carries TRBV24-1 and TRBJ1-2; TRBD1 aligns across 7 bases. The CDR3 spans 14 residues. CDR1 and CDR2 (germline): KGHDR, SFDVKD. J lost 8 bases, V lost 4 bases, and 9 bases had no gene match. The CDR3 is CATSDRGQLLGYTF. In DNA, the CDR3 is TGTGCCACCAGTGACCGGGGACAGCTTTTGGGCTACACCTTC.

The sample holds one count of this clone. The CDR3 loop is CASSLAAGLAEKLFF. CDR3 sequence (DNA): TGTGCCAGCAGCTTAGCGGCAGGCCTGGCGGAAAAACTGTTTTTT. The V gene is TRBV7-2, the J gene TRBJ1-4; D not resolved. This CDR3 spans 15 amino acids. Germline V lookup: CDR1 SGHTA, CDR2 FQGNSA. Trimming pared 0 bases from V and 8 bases from J, leaving 13 bases between.

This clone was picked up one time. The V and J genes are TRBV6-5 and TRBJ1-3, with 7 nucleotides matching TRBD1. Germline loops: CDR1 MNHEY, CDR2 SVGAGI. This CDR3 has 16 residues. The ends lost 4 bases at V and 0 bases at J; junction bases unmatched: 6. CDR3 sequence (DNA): TGTGCCAGCAGTTCCGACAGGGCCCGCTCTGGAAACACCATATATTTT. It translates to CASSSDRARSGNTIYF.

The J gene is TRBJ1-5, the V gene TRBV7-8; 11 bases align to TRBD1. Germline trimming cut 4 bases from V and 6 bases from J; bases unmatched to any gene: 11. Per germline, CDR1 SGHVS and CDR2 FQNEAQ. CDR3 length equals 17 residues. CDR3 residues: CASSSKGQGAEIQPQHF. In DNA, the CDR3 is TGTGCCAGCAGCTCAAAAGGACAGGGGGCAGAGATTCAGCCCCAGCATTTT.

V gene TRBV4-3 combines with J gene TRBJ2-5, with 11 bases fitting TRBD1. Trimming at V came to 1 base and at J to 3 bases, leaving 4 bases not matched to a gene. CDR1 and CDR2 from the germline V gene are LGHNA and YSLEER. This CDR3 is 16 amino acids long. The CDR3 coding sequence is TGCGCCAGCAGCCAAGGGCCGGGACAGGGGGAAGAGACCCAGTACTTC. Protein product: CASSQGPGQGEETQYF.

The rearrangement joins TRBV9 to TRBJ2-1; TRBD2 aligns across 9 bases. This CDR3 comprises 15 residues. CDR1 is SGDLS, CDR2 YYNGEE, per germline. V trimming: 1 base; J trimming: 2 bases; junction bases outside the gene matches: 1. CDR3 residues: CASSVSGRPYNEQFF. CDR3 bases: TGTGCCAGCAGCGTAAGCGGGAGGCCCTACAATGAGCAGTTCTTC.

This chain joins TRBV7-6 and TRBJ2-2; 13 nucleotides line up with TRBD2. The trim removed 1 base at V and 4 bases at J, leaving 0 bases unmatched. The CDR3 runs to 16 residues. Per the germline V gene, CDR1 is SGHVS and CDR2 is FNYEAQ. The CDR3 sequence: CASSLGTSGSTGELFF. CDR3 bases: TGTGCCAGCAGCTTAGGGACTAGCGGGAGCACCGGGGAGCTGTTTTTT.

In DNA, the CDR3 is TGTGCCAGCAGCGCCGGGACAACAACTAATGAAAAACTGTTTTTT. Amino acid sequence: CASSAGTTTNEKLFF. The J gene is TRBJ1-4, the V gene TRBV7-7; the D gene is possibly TRBD1 (6 bases). Between the trimmed V and J ends, which lost 5 bases and 0 bases, there was a span of 10 bases. Germline-derived CDR1 and CDR2 are SSHAT and FNYEAQ (reference sequence). The CDR3 totals 15 residues.